The 21 T cell receptor beta chains below all came from one sample that was sequenced in a study of blood T cell repertoires in COVID-19. Sequencing used immunoSEQ multiplex PCR; TCRdb keeps in-frame clones, though not all of them. Of under 250,000 clones listed, approximately 80% are singletons. Sequencing input: peripheral blood. Receptors were obtained from a woman in her seventies with acute or convalescent COVID-19.

V usage is TRBV5-8 and J usage is TRBJ1-5, with D perhaps matching TRBD1 (5 bases). This CDR3 contains 14 residues. V lost 5 bases, J lost 3 bases, and 12 bases lay in between. Germline V lookup: CDR1 SGHTS, CDR2 YDEGEE. CDR3 protein: CASRFGRVNQPQHF. In DNA form, the CDR3 reads TGTGCCAGCAGATTTGGCAGGGTCAATCAGCCCCAGCATTTT.

The V gene is TRBV30, the J gene TRBJ2-7; 9 bases are a match to TRBD2. From germline, CDR1 is GTSNPN and CDR2 SVGIG (reference sequence). The CDR3 has 15 amino acids. V was pared by 3 bases and J by 3 bases, with 9 bases of the junction left unmatched. CDR3 coding DNA: TGTGCCTGGAGGGACTCCGGGACTAGCCTCTACGAGCAGTACTTC. Encoded protein: CAWRDSGTSLYEQYF.

The chain carries TRBV28 and TRBJ1-2, with D possibly TRBD1 on 5 matching bases. Germline loops: CDR1 MDHEN, CDR2 SYDVKM. The CDR3 extends over 11 amino acids. V shed 2 bases and J shed 8 bases, with 6 bases lying between them. DNA for the CDR3: TGTGCCAGCAGTTTAAGGGGAGGCTACACCTTC. It codes for CASSLRGGYTF.

The rearrangement joins TRBV19 to TRBJ1-6, with D hard to call. V was trimmed by 5 bases and J by 6 bases, leaving 14 bases between them. The CDR3 has 15 amino acids. Germline loops: CDR1 LNHDA, CDR2 SQIVND (reference sequence). Here the CDR3 reads CASSRVQSLNSPLHF. For the CDR3, the DNA is TGTGCCAGTAGTCGGGTCCAGTCCCTTAATTCACCCCTCCACTTT.

The chain employs TRBV28 and TRBJ1-2; D remains ambiguous. Germline assignment: CDR1 MDHEN and CDR2 SYDVKM. Trimming removed 3 bases at V and 2 bases at J, with 7 bases between. This CDR3 spans 13 amino acids. The CDR3 region is CASSFQANYGYTF. CDR3 in DNA: TGTGCCAGCAGTTTCCAAGCGAACTATGGCTACACCTTC.

The chain carries TRBV29-1 and TRBJ1-6; 8 nucleotides match TRBD1. Germline V CDR1 and CDR2: SQVTM, ANQGSEA. CDR3 length: 13 amino acids. V shed 5 bases, J shed 10 bases, and the junction held 7 bases outside the gene matches. CDR3 loop: CSVSVQGESPLHF. CDR3 nucleotides: TGCAGCGTTTCGGTACAGGGGGAGTCACCCCTCCACTTT.

The V call is TRBV10-3, the J call TRBJ1-4; D may be TRBD1 (5 bases). Trimming took 3 bases from V and 6 from J, leaving 11 bases between them. Germline assignment: CDR1 ENHRY and CDR2 SYGVKD. The CDR3 loop spans 14 amino acids. In DNA form, the CDR3 reads TGTGCCATCAGTGATGGACCGGGGGATGAAAAACTGTTTTTT. This translates into CAISDGPGDEKLFF.

The chain recombines TRBV30 with TRBJ1-2, with D unresolved. The germline V and J ends were trimmed by 4 bases and 3 bases, with 6 bases remaining between them. The CDR3 is made up of 11 amino acids. CDR1 is GTSNPN, CDR2 SVGIG, per germline (reference sequence). The CDR3 DNA follows: TGTGCCTGGACAGGCGACTATGGCTACACCTTC. This encodes CAWTGDYGYTF.

CDR3 in DNA: TGTGCCAGCAGCGCTAGCGGGGCCAACACAGATACGCAGTATTTT. Its translation is CASSASGANTDTQYF. The J gene is TRBJ2-3, the V gene TRBV7-2, with 9 nucleotides matching TRBD2. The trim removed 5 bases at V and 2 bases at J, leaving 5 bases unmatched. Looked up from germline, CDR1 is SGHTA and CDR2 is FQGNSA. This CDR3 comprises 15 residues. The full variable domain, rest sourced from reference TRBV7-2 and TRBJ2-3, is GAGVSQSPSNKVTEKGKDVELRCDPISGHTALYWYRQSLGQGLEFLIYFQGNSAPDKSGLPSDRFSAERTGGSVSTLTIQRTQQEDSAVYLCASSASGANTDTQYFGPGTRLTVL.

This clone showed up just once. The J gene is TRBJ1-2, the V gene TRBV7-2; D remains ambiguous. This CDR3 region has 15 residues. V dropped 5 bases and J dropped 0 bases, with 13 bases sitting between them. CDR1 and CDR2 (germline): SGHTA, FQGNSA. The CDR3 DNA sequence: TGTGCCAGCAGCCCCACTACTCCCACTAACTATGGCTACACCTTC. Its translation: CASSPTTPTNYGYTF.

The chain joins TRBV28 to TRBJ2-1; D call uncertain. Trimming took 6 bases from V and 3 from J, leaving 15 bases between them. This CDR3 comprises 15 residues. Germline V lookup: CDR1 MDHEN, CDR2 SYDVKM. The CDR3 here is CASRPRIPGYNEQFF. CDR3 DNA sequence: TGTGCCAGCAGACCGAGGATTCCTGGCTACAATGAGCAGTTCTTC.

Notes on this clone: The DNA is omitted, as the CDR3 cannot be located on it reliably, and the CDR3 follows TCRdb's listing. CDR3 residues: CASDGAQSAPAFWFHF. The rearrangement joins TRBV28 to TRBJ1-5. Inclusive of both ends, the CDR3 amounts to 16 amino acids. The germline V gene has CDR1 MDHEN and CDR2 SYDVKM.

The chain carries TRBV27 and TRBJ1-5, with 10 bases fitting TRBD1. The CDR3 totals 14 residues. V was clipped by 3 bases and J by 6 bases; unmatched bases: 2. Per germline, CDR1 MNHEY and CDR2 SMNVEV (reference sequence). Written as DNA, the CDR3 is TGTGCCAGCAGTTTTGGGACAGGGGTTCAGCCCCAGCATTTT. Its translation is CASSFGTGVQPQHF.

The rearrangement links TRBV5-1 to TRBJ1-4, with 9 bases identical to TRBD1. CDR3 size: 16 residues. CDR1 and CDR2 from the germline V gene are SGHRS and YFSETQ. Trimming cost V 4 bases and J 8 bases; bases outside gene matches: 12. The CDR3 here is CASSRTGGAGVEKLFF. The CDR3 DNA sequence: TGCGCCAGCAGCCGAACAGGGGGCGCGGGGGTAGAAAAACTGTTTTTT.

V is TRBV7-6 and J is TRBJ2-3; TRBD2 agrees at 7 bases. The V gene end was trimmed by 1 base and the J gene end by 0 bases; junction bases not matched to a gene: 4. There are 16 residues in the CDR3. CDR1 and CDR2 from the germline V gene are SGHVS and FNYEAQ. CDR3 nucleotide sequence: TGTGCCAGCAGCTTAGTGGCCGGGGGGAGCACAGATACGCAGTATTTT. Translated: CASSLVAGGSTDTQYF. Full variable domain (missing parts from reference TRBV7-6 and TRBJ2-3): GAGVSQSPRYKVTKRGQDVALRCDPISGHVSLYWYRQALGQGPEFLTYFNYEAQQDKSGLPNDRFSAERPEGSISTLTIQRTEQRDSAMYRCASSLVAGGSTDTQYFGPGTRLTVL.

CDR3 sequence reads: CASSLRGTGGGYEQYF. CDR3 bases: TGTGCCAGCAGCTTGAGGGGGACAGGGGGTGGCTACGAGCAGTACTTC. The V and J genes are TRBV7-8 and TRBJ2-7; 11 nucleotides match TRBD1. The CDR3 runs to 16 residues. The V segment lost 3 bases and the J segment 3 bases; nucleotides outside the gene matches: 7. Germline V gives CDR1 SGHVS, CDR2 FQNEAQ.

The chain links TRBV6-5 to TRBJ2-1, with a tentative D call TRBD1 (5 bases). The CDR3 sequence is 12 residues long. Per the germline V gene, CDR1 is MNHEY and CDR2 is SVGAGI. The V and J ends lost 5 bases and 7 bases respectively, with 9 bases between them. Written as DNA, the CDR3 is TGTGCCAGCAGTATATCAGGGAATGAGCAGTTCTTC. It specifies CASSISGNEQFF.

This clone was detected a few times. This sequence joins TRBV28 and TRBJ1-1, with D uncertain. Trimming took 4 bases from V and 4 from J, leaving 19 bases between them. Germline V lookup: CDR1 MDHEN, CDR2 SYDVKM. This CDR3 region has 16 residues. DNA for the CDR3: TGTGCCAGCAGTTCCGGACTTTTACCCGGAGGCACTGAAGCTTTCTTT. Its translation is CASSSGLLPGGTEAFF.

The J gene is TRBJ1-5, the V gene TRBV28; 9 positions agree with TRBD1. The germline V gene encodes CDR1 MDHEN and CDR2 SYDVKM. The CDR3 has 15 residues. Trimming cost V 3 bases and J 9 bases; bases outside gene matches: 9. The CDR3 sequence: CASSLGDRELLPQHF. CDR3 nucleotides: TGTGCCAGCAGTTTGGGGGACAGGGAGTTGTTGCCCCAGCATTTT.

The V and J genes are TRBV3-1 (or the pseudogene TRBV3-2) and TRBJ2-2, with D perhaps TRBD2 (6 bases). The CDR3 runs 14 residues. V gave up 4 bases and J gave up 4 bases, with 10 bases separating them. Germline CDR1 reads LGHDT; CDR2 reads YNNKEL (reference sequence). The CDR3 loop is CASSLGGVTGELFF. CDR3 bases: TGTGCCAGCAGCCTGGGGGGAGTCACCGGGGAGCTGTTTTTT.

V is TRBV10-1 and J is TRBJ1-2; TRBD1 might be the D (6 bases). CDR1 and CDR2 from the germline V gene are WNHNN and SYGVQD (reference sequence). V lost 6 bases to trimming and J lost 4 bases, with 12 bases between them. CDR3 length: 13 amino acids. In DNA form, the CDR3 reads TGCGCCAGCAGCCAACAGGGAGCCTATGGCTACACCTTC. It is translated as CASSQQGAYGYTF.